This T cell receptor (beta chain) was found in a study of post-analysis software for immune sequencing data. The wider study: As for disease course, relapsing-remitting, secondary progressive and progressive-relapsing multiple sclerosis were all included.

Findings of the study overall: Batch-mates among the samples co-clustered strongly by F measure. Relative to controls, patients had five TRBV segments at higher frequency, with TRBV5-6, TRBV5-1 and TRBV20-1 among these.

About this clonotype itself: Its antigen remains unknown.

Unique molecular identifiers were built into the TCR beta cDNA libraries. TCRdb used MiXCR to reprocess the PCR reads, holding one entry per CDR3 protein. The profile shows 150,000 to 200,000 distinct CDR3 sequences, 36% of them singletons. CDR1 is KGHDR, CDR2 SFDVKD, per germline. V gave up 4 bases and J gave up 4 bases, with 14 bases separating them. The CDR3 sequence is 15 residues long. This TCR came from a girl aged 5-17 years with multiple sclerosis. Material: blood, obtained after autologous hematopoietic stem cell transplantation. The V and J genes are TRBV24-1 and TRBJ2-3; D possibly corresponds to TRBD2 (6 bases). CDR3 coding DNA: TGTGCCACCAGTGAGGAGGGGAAAGGCGCAGATACGCAGTATTTT. The encoded protein is CATSEEGKGADTQYF.